The sequence of this T cell receptor beta chain was determined in a study of shared clonotypes between healthy human individuals. The study, taken as a whole, reports: Roughly 5% of naive CD4 clonotypes were shared across a few donors. In this cohort, only blood was sampled, and tissue repertoires likely differ.

Trimming took off 6 bases at V and 3 bases at J, with 4 bases between the two ends. Germline V gene data show CDR1 as MGHDK and CDR2 as SYGVNS. The CDR3 contains 11 residues. Donors comprised healthy HIV-negative adults lacking recent acute infections or vaccinations. This clone appeared a single time. Its antigen is unidentified. In the source study's methods: From ImmunoSEQ came sequences covering only the junction and carrying no quality scores, so filtering differed. Produced via immunoSEQ multiplex PCR; TCRdb's table is partial and in-frame only. That table gives V, J and clone size, and the DNA gave D and trimming. Of about 510,000 clones listed, 95% to 97% are singletons.

The source is a woman in her 30s in good health. The source material was naive CD4+ T cells sorted from blood. Subset defined: CD45RA+ positively selected. The chain combines TRBV25-1 with TRBJ2-3; the D is unclear. CDR3 sequence reads: CASRLTDTQYF. The DNA for the CDR3 is TGTGCCAGCAGATTGACAGATACGCAGTATTTT.